This TCR beta chain was identified during a study of T-cell reconstitution after alpha-beta-depleted transplantation in children. General observations from the study: It was newly produced T cells that mostly accounted for T-cell counts and diversity one year after transplant. TCRbeta diversity was high at day 60 in some patients (a result of surviving recipient T cells and thymic progenitors).

Trimming took 3 bases from V and 7 from J, leaving 22 bases between them. From germline, CDR1 is DFQATT and CDR2 SNEGSKA (reference sequence). This CDR3 region has 17 residues. To note about this clonotype: What it binds is unknown.

A TCRbeta library incorporating unique molecular identifiers was prepared. TCRdb reprocessed the PCR reads via MiXCR and lists one record per CDR3 protein. The sample has about 580,000 distinct CDR3 sequences, 25% to 30% seen once; the top ten hold about 35%. The sample here was PBMCs, taken before TCRalphabeta/CD19-depleted stem cell transplant. The rearrangement joins TRBV20-1 to TRBJ1-6, with unresolved D. This TCR was recovered from a boy in the first two years of life with Wiskott-Aldrich syndrome, due to receive a stem cell transplant. CDR3 DNA sequence: TGCAGTGCTAGTAACCCTCTCGAGGGAAGGTGGAATTCACCCCTCCACTTT. Residues: CSASNPLEGRWNSPLHF.